The entry below describes one T cell receptor (beta chain). Its antigen is unidentified. This record comes from a study of shared clonotypes between healthy human individuals. Broader study findings: Compared with clonotypes that all four donors shared, non-shared clonotypes had lower generation probabilities. Specimens sampled were limited to blood, with tissue repertoires likely differing.

The material for each subset, its genomic DNA, was split evenly across several immunoSEQ plates. The assay was immunoSEQ multiplex PCR, and TCRdb's table has in-frame clones only and misses some. The sample includes 170,000 or so clones, 66% of them seen just once. V was trimmed by 3 bases and J by 9 bases, leaving 10 bases between them. The V gene's germline CDR1 is SGDLS and CDR2 YYNGEE. The CDR3 is 12 residues long. A split of CD4+ cells into CD45RA+ naive and CD45RA-negative memory subsets was performed. The sequencing input was memory CD4+ T cells sorted from blood. Stated subset: CD45RA-negative fraction. This sequence originates from a young man in good health. This sequence joins TRBV9 and TRBJ2-1, with D perhaps TRBD1 (6 bases). DNA for the CDR3: TGTGCCAGCAGCGCAGGGGCGACTGAGCAGTTCTTC. This encodes CASSAGATEQFF.